This T cell receptor beta chain derives from a study of T cells in Graves' hyperthyroidism and ophthalmopathy. Study in general: Initial diagnosis, before any treatment, was when peripheral blood was collected.

At least ten counts were recorded for this clonotype. The antigen is undetermined. With 6 bases removed from V and 0 bases from J, the gap between germline ends came to 6 bases. CDR3 length: 14 residues. Graves' hyperthyroidism is called stable when ophthalmopathy does not progress within 18 months. With a duration under 2 months, the hyperthyroidism was newly diagnosed in patients aged 18 to 65. From RNA transcripts, TCR beta CDR3 regions were amplified. The primer set for the first-round RT-PCR of the TCR CDR3 was HTBI. TCRdb reanalysed the multiplex PCR reads using MiXCR and keeps one entry per CDR3 protein. The table lists around 340,000 distinct CDR3 sequences, about 14% of them singletons. Study observations and caveats: The majority of expanded thyroid clonotypes above 0.001 also appeared in blood.

The receptor was derived from a woman in her 30s with Graves' hyperthyroidism. The chain has TRBV12-3 or TRBV12-4 and TRBJ2-6; D remains ambiguous. The sequencing input was blood. The CDR3 DNA sequence: TGTGCCAGCAGCCTTCACTCTGGGGCCAACGTCCTGACTTTC. Translating it yields CASSLHSGANVLTF.